Listed here are 8 T cell receptor beta chains from one sample, sequenced in a study of blood T cell repertoires in COVID-19. Sequencing was performed with immunoSEQ multiplex PCR; in TCRdb, only in-frame clones are kept and a portion is missing. The sample carries more than 150,000 clones, approximately 86% recorded once. Source material: peripheral blood. These receptors all stem from a man in his 60s with acute or convalescent COVID-19.

The V call is TRBV10-3, the J call TRBJ1-1, with a tentative D call TRBD1 (5 bases). V lost 3 bases and J lost 4, with 9 bases in between. CDR3 length: 13 residues. The germline gives CDR1 ENHRY, CDR2 SYGVKD. The CDR3 coding sequence is TGTGCCATCAGTGAAGGGGAGGTCACTGAAGCTTTCTTT. Protein: CAISEGEVTEAFF.

In the case of this clone: Other DNA sequences in the same sample also yield this CDR3. The chain joins TRBV18 to TRBJ2-7; D call uncertain. Germline loops: CDR1 KGHSH, CDR2 LQKENI. The CDR3 has 13 residues. The ends were cut back, 0 bases at V and 3 bases at J, with 6 bases in the middle. CDR3 protein: CASSPPAGYEQYF. DNA for the CDR3: TGTGCCAGCTCACCACCGGCTGGCTACGAGCAGTACTTC.

Comment on this clone: Distinct nucleotide sequences in the sample also encode this CDR3. This chain connects TRBV7-3 to TRBJ2-3, with D possibly being TRBD2 (5 bases). Trimming took off 5 bases at V and 1 base at J, with 7 bases between the two ends. The CDR3 extends over 13 amino acids. Per the germline V gene, CDR1 is SGHTA and CDR2 is FQGTGA. CDR3 nucleotide sequence: TGTGCCAGCAGCCAACTAGGCACAGATACGCAGTATTTT. Its translation is CASSQLGTDTQYF.

This rearrangement joins TRBV19 to TRBJ2-7; 12 positions match TRBD2. Germline V gene lookup returns CDR1 LNHDA and CDR2 SQIVND (reference sequence). Trimming removed 3 bases from V and 4 bases from J; junction bases left unmatched: 7. The CDR3 runs to 16 residues. As DNA, the CDR3 is TGTGCCAGTAGTATGACTAGCGGGAGCGCCGAGTACGAGCAGTACTTC. Translating gives CASSMTSGSAEYEQYF. The entire variable domain, with the rest obtained from reference TRBV19 and TRBJ2-7, is as follows: DGGITQSPKYLFRKEGQNVTLSCEQNLNHDAMYWYRQDPGQGLRLIYYSQIVNDFQKGDIAEGYSVSREKKESFPLTVTSAQKNPTAFYLCASSMTSGSAEYEQYFGPGTRLTVT.

The chain is built from TRBV6-5 and TRBJ1-2, with D unresolved. V was shortened by 6 bases and J by 3 bases, with 14 bases between the two germline ends. Per germline, CDR1 MNHEY and CDR2 SVGAGI. The CDR3 length is 14 residues. The CDR3, as DNA: TGTGCCAGCAGCGTACAGCGGGCTGACTATGGCTACACCTTC. Encoded protein: CASSVQRADYGYTF.

The chain recombines TRBV5-1 with TRBJ2-1, with 8 nucleotides matching TRBD1. The V gene's germline CDR1 is SGHRS and CDR2 YFSETQ. V was pared by 7 bases and J by 5 bases, with 8 bases of the junction left unmatched. CDR3 length: 14 amino acids. DNA of the CDR3: TGCGCCAGCGACAGGGGAAGGCGTGACAATGAGCAGTTCTTC. This codes for CASDRGRRDNEQFF.

The chain has TRBV6-2 or TRBV6-3 and TRBJ2-3, with 10 bases lining up with TRBD2. The CDR3 loop spans 16 amino acids. The V gene end was trimmed by 2 bases and the J gene end by 4 bases; junction bases not matched to a gene: 6. Germline V gene sequence: CDR1 MNHEY, CDR2 SVGEGT. CDR3 nucleotides: TGTGCCAGCAGTTACGGGTCTAGCGGGAGCCCAGATACGCAGTATTTT. It yields the protein CASSYGSSGSPDTQYF.

This clone was observed a single time. V gene TRBV5-1 combines with J gene TRBJ2-6, with D perhaps matching TRBD2 (5 bases). Germline CDR1 reads SGHRS; CDR2 reads YFSETQ. The ends were cut back, 3 bases at V and 0 bases at J, with 13 bases in the middle. The CDR3 length is 17 residues. The CDR3 DNA reads as TGCGCCAGCAGCTGGCTGACACTAGGCTCTGGGGCCAACGTCCTGACTTTC. Protein: CASSWLTLGSGANVLTF.